The clone carrying this T cell receptor (beta chain) has more than one count but fewer than ten. Its antigen is not identified. The CDR3 consists of 11 residues. After removal of 6 bases from V and 8 bases from J, the junction contained 3 bases not matched to a gene. Germline values: CDR1 SQVTM, CDR2 ANQGSEA. This record belongs to a study of CD8 T cells in ankylosing spondylitis. Overall study results and limits: Reported data indicate significant enrichment of disease-linked clones within matched ankylosing spondylitis synovial fluid. Typical of ankylosing spondylitis blood, it appeared, was a TCR beta motif of fewer than 10 highly homologous variants.

TCRdb redid the calling of the 5' RACE reads with MiXCR, one entry per CDR3 protein. The top ten hold about 8% of the sample, which has 250,000 to 350,000 distinct CDR3 sequences, about 20% seen once. The TCR comes from a male donor with ankylosing spondylitis or in good health (not recorded which). The source material was blood, either unsorted or a sorted T cell fraction (not recorded which). This chain uses TRBV29-1 with TRBJ2-2; TRBD2 aligns across 7 bases. Here the CDR3 reads CSVKAGGELFF. The CDR3 DNA sequence: TGCAGCGTAAAAGCGGGAGGGGAGCTGTTTTTT.